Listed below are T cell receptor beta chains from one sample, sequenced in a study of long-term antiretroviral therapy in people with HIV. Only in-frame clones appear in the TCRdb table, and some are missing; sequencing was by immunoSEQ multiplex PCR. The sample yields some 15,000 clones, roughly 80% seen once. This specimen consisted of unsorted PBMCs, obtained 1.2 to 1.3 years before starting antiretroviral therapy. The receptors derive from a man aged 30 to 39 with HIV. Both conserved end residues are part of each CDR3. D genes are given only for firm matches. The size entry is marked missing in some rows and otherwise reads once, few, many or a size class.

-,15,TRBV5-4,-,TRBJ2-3,TGTGCCAGCAGCTTGGCTCCTTTGGCGGGAGATACGCAGTATTTT,CASSLAPLAGDTQYF
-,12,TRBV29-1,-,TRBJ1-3,TGCAGCGTTAAAAACTCTGGAAACACCATATATTTT,CSVKNSGNTIYF
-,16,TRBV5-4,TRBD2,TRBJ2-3,TGTGCCAGCAGCTTGGATTCCGGGAGGGACACAGATACGCAGTATTTT,CASSLDSGRDTDTQYF
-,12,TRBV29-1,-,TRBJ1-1,TGCAGCGTTGGGGGCGTAAACACTGAAGCTTTCTTT,CSVGGVNTEAFF
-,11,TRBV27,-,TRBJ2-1,TGTGCCAGCAGTTGGGTCAATGAGCAGTTCTTC,CASSWVNEQFF
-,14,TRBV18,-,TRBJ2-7,TGTGCCAGCTCCCCGGGGCAGAGCTCCTACGAGCAGTACTTC,CASSPGQSSYEQYF
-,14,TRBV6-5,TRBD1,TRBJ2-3,TGTGCCAGCAGTTACGGGCAGGGGGCAGATACGCAGTATTTT,CASSYGQGADTQYF
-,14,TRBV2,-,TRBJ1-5,TGTGCCAGCAGTGAGGGATACGGGAATCAGCCCCAGCATTTT,CASSEGYGNQPQHF
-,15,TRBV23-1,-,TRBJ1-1,TGCGCCAGCCACACGGCAGGGACCATGAACACTGAAGCTTTCTTT,CASHTAGTMNTEAFF
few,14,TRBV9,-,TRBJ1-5,TGTGCCAGCAGCGTAGACGGCGTGAATCAGCCCCAGCATTTT,CASSVDGVNQPQHF
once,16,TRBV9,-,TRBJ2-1,TGTGCCAGCAGCCCGGGCAGGGGAATTAATGGCAATGAGCAGTTCTTC,CASSPGRGINGNEQFF
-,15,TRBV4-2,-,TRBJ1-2,TGTGCCAGCAGCCAAGCCCCTGCGGGTAACTATGGCTACACCTTC,CASSQAPAGNYGYTF
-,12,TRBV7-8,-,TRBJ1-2,TGTGCCAGCAGCCTGGGTAACTATGGCTACACCTTC,CASSLGNYGYTF
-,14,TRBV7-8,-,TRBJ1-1,TGTGCCAGCAGCTTGTGGCAGGGGAACACTGAAGCTTTCTTT,CASSLWQGNTEAFF
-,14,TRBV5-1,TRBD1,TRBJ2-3,TGCGCCAGCAGCCCGGACAGGAGCCCAGATACGCAGTATTTT,CASSPDRSPDTQYF
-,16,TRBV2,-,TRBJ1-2,TGTGCCAGCAGCGCAACTAAGGGCAGAACCTTCTATGGCTACACCTTC,CASSATKGRTFYGYTF
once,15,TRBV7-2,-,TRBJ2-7,TGTGCCAGCAGCTTAGGTCAGGCTATCGGCTACGAGCAGTACTTC,CASSLGQAIGYEQYF